This T cell receptor (beta chain) stems from a study of long-term antiretroviral therapy in people with HIV. Version v3.0 of the immunoSEQ assay ran at survey level. This table comes from immunoSEQ multiplex PCR, and its TCRdb copy is limited to in-frame clones, with some not included. Among over 30,000 clones, approximately 97% were seen once, and the ten largest hold less than 3.5%. Trimming left V 2 bases short and J 4 bases short, with 13 bases between. This CDR3 has 15 amino acids. The germline CDR1 and CDR2 sequences are LGHNA and YNFKEQ. The TCR originated in a man in his thirties or forties with HIV. This chain connects TRBV4-2 to TRBJ2-3, with a possible D match to TRBD2 (5 bases). Source: unsorted PBMCs, taken 6.9 years after starting antiretroviral therapy. The CDR3 sequence: CASSQPGSGPDTQYF. CDR3 in DNA: TGTGCCAGCAGCCAACCGGGATCTGGCCCAGATACGCAGTATTTT.